One sample yielded the 18 T cell receptor beta chains listed below, sequenced in a study of control samples from healthy donors and cancer patients. Profiled with immunoSEQ multiplex PCR; TCRdb holds only in-frame clones, not every one. The sample carries about 52,000 clones, 90% to 95% recorded once. Sequencing was performed on blood. All receptors come from a man aged 30 to 39 in good health.

The rearrangement uses TRBV30 and TRBJ1-1, with D perhaps matching TRBD1 (5 bases). CDR3 length: 12 residues. V gave up 5 bases and J gave up 1 base, with 8 bases separating them. Germline V gene sequence: CDR1 GTSNPN, CDR2 SVGIG (reference sequence). Here the CDR3 DNA reads TGTGCCTGGGGCAGGGAGAACACTGAAGCTTTCTTT. Amino acids: CAWGRENTEAFF.

The count of this clone is one. The chain combines TRBV11-3 with TRBJ2-6; TRBD2 agrees at 8 bases. The ends lost 4 bases at V and 0 bases at J; junction bases unmatched: 5. Germline V gene data show CDR1 as SGHNT and CDR2 as YENEEA. The length of the CDR3 is 17 residues. The CDR3 nucleotides are TGTGCCAGCAGCTCATCAACTAGCGGCTCTGGGGCCAACGTCCTGACTTTC. Its protein is CASSSSTSGSGANVLTF. Supplemented by reference TRBV11-3 and TRBJ2-6, the full variable domain reads EAGVVQSPRYKIIEKKQPVAFWCNPISGHNTLYWYLQNLGQGPELLIRYENEEAVDDSQLPKDRFSAERLKGVDSTLKIQPAELGDSAVYLCASSSSTSGSGANVLTFGAGSRLTVL.

The rearrangement joins TRBV29-1 to TRBJ2-5; D gene uncertain. The CDR3 sequence is 14 residues long. CDR1 and CDR2 from the germline V gene are SQVTM and ANQGSEA. Trimming removed 4 bases from V and 4 bases from J, with 16 bases in between. The CDR3: CSVGFVDSPETQYF. The CDR3 region has the DNA TGCAGCGTTGGATTCGTGGATTCCCCAGAGACCCAGTACTTC.

The chain uses TRBV10-3 and TRBJ2-1; D possibly matches TRBD1 or TRBD2 (5 bases each). Germline loops: CDR1 ENHRY, CDR2 SYGVKD. Trimming removed 3 bases from V and 0 bases from J, with 18 bases in between. This CDR3 is 18 amino acids long. CDR3 residues: CAISESVGVPRSYNEQFF. The CDR3 DNA reads as TGTGCCATCAGTGAAAGCGTGGGGGTCCCTCGCTCCTACAATGAGCAGTTCTTC.

The CDR3 DNA reads as TGTGCCAGCAGTGAAAAATTCGGGACAGGGAGCTCTCGCACTGAAGCTTTCTTT. It is translated as CASSEKFGTGSSRTEAFF. The rearrangement joins TRBV6-1 to TRBJ1-1; 9 positions match TRBD1. Germline V lookup: CDR1 MNHNS, CDR2 SASEGT. This CDR3 contains 18 residues. Trimming took 2 bases from V and 4 from J; bases not matched to a gene: 14.

The V gene is TRBV4-1, the J gene TRBJ1-2; weak D call: TRBD1 (6 bases). CDR3 length: 17 residues. CDR1 MGHRA and CDR2 YSYEKL come from the germline V gene. V was clipped by 0 bases and J by 0 bases, with 14 bases between them. This CDR3 is CASSQDPPTGSNYGYTF. CDR3 in DNA: TGCGCCAGCAGCCAAGATCCCCCGACAGGATCTAACTATGGCTACACCTTC.

V gene TRBV9 combines with J gene TRBJ2-5, with TRBD2 as a possible D gene (5 bases). Trimming shortened V by 2 bases and J by 4 bases, and 9 bases separated the two germline ends. Looked up from germline, CDR1 is SGDLS and CDR2 is YYNGEE. The CDR3 has 13 residues. The CDR3, as DNA: TGTGCCAGCAGCGTCGGGGTCTCAGAGACCCAGTACTTC. This translates into CASSVGVSETQYF.

The V gene is TRBV2, the J gene TRBJ2-1; 8 nucleotides align to TRBD2. The CDR3 consists of 13 residues. The V and J ends lost 6 bases and 5 bases, in that order; junction bases with no gene match: 3. Germline lookup yields CDR1 SNHLY and CDR2 FYNNEI. The CDR3 sequence: CASSGTRDNEQFF. CDR3 coding DNA: TGTGCCAGCAGCGGGACTAGGGACAATGAGCAGTTCTTC.

V is TRBV5-4 and J is TRBJ1-3; D may be TRBD1 (6 bases). V lost 5 bases, J lost 0 bases, and 15 bases lay in between. CDR1 and CDR2 (germline): SGHNT, YYREEE (reference sequence). The CDR3 is 16 amino acids. The CDR3 DNA follows: TGTGCCAGCAGTGCCGGACAGAGTCACTCTGGAAACACCATATATTTT. It specifies CASSAGQSHSGNTIYF. The full variable domain, with the rest looked up from reference TRBV5-4 and TRBJ1-3, is ETGVTQSPTHLIKTRGQQVTLRCSSQSGHNTVSWYQQALGQGPQFIFQYYREEENGRGNFPPRFSGLQFPNYSSELNVNALELDDSALYLCASSAGQSHSGNTIYFGEGSWLTVV.

The chain links TRBV7-9 to TRBJ1-4, with 8 positions matching TRBD1. This CDR3 spans 14 amino acids. The V segment lost 8 bases and the J segment 4 bases; nucleotides outside the gene matches: 6. Germline CDR1 and CDR2: SEHNR and FQNEAQ (reference sequence). CDR3 DNA: TGTGCCAGCTTCTCGGACAGGGTTAATGAAAAACTGTTTTTT. Its protein is CASFSDRVNEKLFF.

CDR3 nucleotide sequence: TGTGCCAGCAGCTCATCGGGACTCCCGAACACCGGGGAGCTGTTTTTT. This sequence encodes CASSSSGLPNTGELFF. The chain couples TRBV13 to TRBJ2-2; a possible D gene is TRBD2 (6 bases). V dropped 4 bases and J dropped 0 bases, with 12 bases sitting between them. CDR1 and CDR2 from the germline V gene are PRHDT and FYEKMQ (reference sequence). This CDR3 region has 16 residues. Combining the CDR3 with reference TRBV13 and TRBJ2-2 gives the whole variable domain AAGVIQSPRHLIKEKRETATLKCYPIPRHDTVYWYQQGPGQDPQFLISFYEKMQSDKGSIPDRFSAQQFSDYHSELNMSSLELGDSALYFCASSSSGLPNTGELFFGEGSRLTVL.

CDR3 loop: CASSLSGSVAQYF. Here the CDR3 DNA reads TGTGCCAGCAGTTTATCGGGATCAGTCGCGCAGTATTTT. The genes are TRBV27 and TRBJ2-3, with D uncertain. CDR3 length equals 13 residues. Germline V gives CDR1 MNHEY, CDR2 SMNVEV (reference sequence). The V end lost 0 bases, the J end lost 10 bases, and 11 bases lay between the germline ends.

V usage is TRBV5-1 and J usage is TRBJ1-1, with 7 positions matching TRBD1. Germline V gene lookup returns CDR1 SGHRS and CDR2 YFSETQ. This CDR3 contains 14 residues. The V and J ends lost 0 bases and 6 bases, in that order; junction bases with no gene match: 5. The CDR3 DNA is TGCGCCAGCAGCTTGGAAGGGGGCGAAGCTGAAGCTTTCTTT. Its translation is CASSLEGGEAEAFF.

This chain connects TRBV28 to TRBJ2-7; the match to TRBD1 covers 8 bases. Germline-derived CDR1 and CDR2 are MDHEN and SYDVKM. Trimming at V came to 7 bases and at J to 4 bases, leaving 9 bases not matched to a gene. The CDR3 has 14 residues. The CDR3 DNA reads TGTGCCAGCATGCTCCGGGACAGGCCGTACGAGCAGTACTTC. It specifies CASMLRDRPYEQYF.

This chain joins TRBV27 and TRBJ2-7; a weak D match, TRBD2 (6 bases). Germline CDR1 reads MNHEY; CDR2 reads SMNVEV (reference sequence). The V and J ends lost 5 bases and 2 bases respectively, with 10 bases between them. This CDR3 contains 13 residues. The DNA of the CDR3 is TGTGCCAGCAGTCCTTGGGGGGCCTACGAGCAGTACTTC. Protein sequence: CASSPWGAYEQYF.

This clone occurred once. The CDR3 DNA reads as TGTGCCAGCAGCTTAGGAGGGATGAACACTGAAGCTTTCTTT. It codes for CASSLGGMNTEAFF. The chain joins TRBV7-2 to TRBJ1-1; unclear D gene. The V end lost 1 base, the J end lost 0 bases, and 6 bases lay between the germline ends. The V gene's germline CDR1 is SGHTA and CDR2 FQGNSA. This CDR3 is 14 amino acids long.

The chain has TRBV27 and TRBJ2-5; 10 nucleotides align to TRBD2. CDR3 length: 15 amino acids. Trimming cost V 2 bases and J 5 bases; bases outside gene matches: 5. The germline CDR1 and CDR2 sequences are MNHEY and SMNVEV (reference sequence). The CDR3 protein is CASSLGTSVWETQYF. For the CDR3, the DNA is TGTGCCAGCAGTTTAGGGACTAGCGTTTGGGAGACCCAGTACTTC.

The rearrangement uses TRBV6-1 and TRBJ2-3, with D perhaps matching TRBD2 (6 bases). The V end lost 4 bases, the J end lost 0 bases, and 17 bases lay between the germline ends. Germline CDR1 is MNHNS and CDR2 is SASEGT. CDR3 length: 17 amino acids. The CDR3, as DNA: TGTGCCAGCAGTGGGACGAGAGCGGGCTTAAGCACAGATACGCAGTATTTT. The encoded protein is CASSGTRAGLSTDTQYF.